A selection of T cell receptor beta chains follows, all from one sample in a study of cytomegalovirus exposure and HLA in healthy donors. Clones were sequenced by immunoSEQ multiplex PCR, and TCRdb holds only the in-frame ones, with some missing. The sample lists 150,000 to 200,000 clones, roughly 80% occurring once. Material for sequencing was PBMCs. These receptors all stem from a female donor in good health and CMV-seronegative. CDR3s leave out the opening cysteine and the closing phenylalanine or tryptophan.

V	J	CDR3
TRBV5-6	TRBJ2-5	ASSTDRGTDYHARWYQY
TRBV19	TRBJ1-1	ASSIVGYTEAF
TRBV7-3	TRBJ2-2	ASSSTGELF
TRBV30	TRBJ2-1	AWSVGGEQF
TRBV30	TRBJ2-7	AWSYPPSYEQY
TRBV4-1	TRBJ1-4	ASSPRLQGVSEKLF
TRBV9	TRBJ1-6	ASGTGVTNSPLH
TRBV10-3	TRBJ1-1	AIKDRAVNTEAF
TRBV7-2	TRBJ2-1	ASSLVGSGVRSEQF
TRBV6-5	TRBJ2-1	ASSLLAGVNNEQF
TRBV25-1	TRBJ2-3	ASSEFSLTDTQY
TRBV29-1	TRBJ2-7	SVVFDRDEQY
TRBV19	TRBJ2-5	ASSPLAEGETQY
TRBV7-2	TRBJ1-2	ASSLVRSSYGYT
TRBV7-2	TRBJ2-3	ASSAGLATDTQY
TRBV29-1	TRBJ2-7	SVVGGTSGAYEQY
TRBV7-3	TRBJ2-5	ASSLTGGLQETQY
TRBV30	TRBJ2-7	AWLAGLAGVVDEQY
TRBV9	TRBJ1-3	ASSVEGIGNTIY
TRBV14	TRBJ2-7	ASSQGGQPYEQY
TRBV4-2	TRBJ1-2	ASSLGQGDTYGYT
TRBV29-1	TRBJ2-2	SLKGRGSNTGELF
TRBV28	TRBJ2-1	ASSFRGEQF
TRBV7-9	TRBJ2-1	ASSYPGGPAEQF
TRBV27	TRBJ1-2	ASSPTAGAFSWGYT
TRBV7-2	TRBJ2-3	ASRGQLTDTQY